Sequencing of this TCR beta chain was carried out in a study of blood T cell repertoires in COVID-19. Participants reported their clinical history, and cohort assignment relied on those reports. Symptom resolution, clearance, or two negative PCRs marked donors in Cohort 3 as recovered. Profiling relied on immunoSEQ multiplex PCR, and the TCRdb table lists in-frame clones only, not all of them. Of 150,000 to 170,000 clones listed, roughly four fifths are singletons. This clone was seen a single time. Trimming took 3 bases from V and 5 from J, leaving 13 bases between them. The CDR3 has 14 residues. Germline loops: CDR1 MGHDK, CDR2 SYGVNS.

Sequences were obtained from PBMCs or T cells enriched from blood (not recorded which). This receptor was taken from a man in his fifties or sixties who had recovered from COVID-19. J is TRBJ1-2 and V is TRBV25-1; D is unresolved. The CDR3 DNA reads as TGTGCCAGCAGTGACCCCGAGGACTTATATGGCTACACCTTC. Translating gives CASSDPEDLYGYTF.